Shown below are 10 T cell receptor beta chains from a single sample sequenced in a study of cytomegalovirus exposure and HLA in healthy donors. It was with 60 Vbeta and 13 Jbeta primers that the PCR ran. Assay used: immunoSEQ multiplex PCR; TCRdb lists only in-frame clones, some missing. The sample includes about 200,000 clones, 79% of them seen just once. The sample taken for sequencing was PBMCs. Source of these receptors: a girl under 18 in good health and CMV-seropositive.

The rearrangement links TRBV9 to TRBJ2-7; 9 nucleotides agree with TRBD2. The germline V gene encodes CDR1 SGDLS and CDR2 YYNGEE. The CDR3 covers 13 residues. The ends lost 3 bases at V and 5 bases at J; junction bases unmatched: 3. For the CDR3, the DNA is TGTGCCAGCAGCGGCGGGGGGGCTGACGAGCAGTACTTC. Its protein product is CASSGGGADEQYF.

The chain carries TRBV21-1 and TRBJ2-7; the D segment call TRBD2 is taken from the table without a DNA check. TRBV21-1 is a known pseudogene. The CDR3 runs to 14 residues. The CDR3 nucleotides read TGTGCCAGCAGTGCGCGGGGTACGTCTTACGAGCAGTACTTC. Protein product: CASSARGTSYEQYF.

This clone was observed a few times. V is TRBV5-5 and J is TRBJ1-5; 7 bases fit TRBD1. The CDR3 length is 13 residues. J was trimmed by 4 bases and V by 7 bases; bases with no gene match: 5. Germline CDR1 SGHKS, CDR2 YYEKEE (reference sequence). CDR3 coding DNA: TGTGCCAGCGGACGGGACAGAAATCAGCCCCAGCATTTT. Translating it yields CASGRDRNQPQHF.

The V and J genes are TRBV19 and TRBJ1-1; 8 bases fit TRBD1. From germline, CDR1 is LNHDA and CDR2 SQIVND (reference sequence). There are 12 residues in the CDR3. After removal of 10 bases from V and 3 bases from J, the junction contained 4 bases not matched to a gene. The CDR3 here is CATQDRDTEAFF. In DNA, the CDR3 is TGTGCCACCCAGGACAGGGACACTGAAGCTTTCTTT.

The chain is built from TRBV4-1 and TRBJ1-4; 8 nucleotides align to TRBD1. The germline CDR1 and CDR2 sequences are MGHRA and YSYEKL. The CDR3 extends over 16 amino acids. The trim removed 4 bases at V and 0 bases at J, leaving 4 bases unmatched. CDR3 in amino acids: CASSRGQGPTNEKLFF. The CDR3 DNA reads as TGCGCCAGCAGCCGCGGACAGGGCCCAACTAATGAAAAACTGTTTTTT.

The CDR3 region is CSVGLDGSNQPQHF. CDR3 nucleotide sequence: TGCAGCGTTGGGCTGGACGGGAGTAATCAGCCCCAGCATTTT. The rearrangement links TRBV29-1 to TRBJ1-5; D call uncertain. Per the germline V gene, CDR1 is SQVTM and CDR2 is ANQGSEA. Trimming cost V 4 bases and J 4 bases, with 14 bases left between them. This CDR3 comprises 14 residues.

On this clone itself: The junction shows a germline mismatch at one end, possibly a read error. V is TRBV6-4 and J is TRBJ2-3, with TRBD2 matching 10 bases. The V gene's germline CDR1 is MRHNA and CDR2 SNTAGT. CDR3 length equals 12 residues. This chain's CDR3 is CASSGAGGGRHF. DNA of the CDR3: TGTGCCAGCAGTGGAGCGGGGGGGGGCCGACACTTT.

CDR3 loop: CASRLGQLITGELFF. Written as DNA, the CDR3 is TGTGCCAGCAGGCTGGGACAGCTCATCACCGGGGAGCTGTTTTTT. The chain has TRBV6-5 and TRBJ2-2; 7 nucleotides align to TRBD1. CDR3 length: 15 residues. Germline trimming cut 6 bases from V and 4 bases from J; bases unmatched to any gene: 8. Germline V CDR1 and CDR2: MNHEY, SVGAGI.

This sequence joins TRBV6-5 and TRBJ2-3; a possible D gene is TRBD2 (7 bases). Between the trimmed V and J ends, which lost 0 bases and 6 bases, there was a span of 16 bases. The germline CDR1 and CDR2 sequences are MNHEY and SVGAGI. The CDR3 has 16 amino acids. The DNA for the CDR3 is TGTGCCAGCAGTTACTCTAAGGGAGGGGGGGCTGATACGCAGTATTTT. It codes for CASSYSKGGGADTQYF.

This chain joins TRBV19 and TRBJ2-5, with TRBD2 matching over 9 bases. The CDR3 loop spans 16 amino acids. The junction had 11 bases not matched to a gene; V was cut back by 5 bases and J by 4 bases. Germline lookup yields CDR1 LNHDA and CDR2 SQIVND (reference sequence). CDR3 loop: CASSQRSGGIRETQYF. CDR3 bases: TGTGCCAGTAGTCAACGTAGCGGGGGTATAAGAGAGACCCAGTACTTC.